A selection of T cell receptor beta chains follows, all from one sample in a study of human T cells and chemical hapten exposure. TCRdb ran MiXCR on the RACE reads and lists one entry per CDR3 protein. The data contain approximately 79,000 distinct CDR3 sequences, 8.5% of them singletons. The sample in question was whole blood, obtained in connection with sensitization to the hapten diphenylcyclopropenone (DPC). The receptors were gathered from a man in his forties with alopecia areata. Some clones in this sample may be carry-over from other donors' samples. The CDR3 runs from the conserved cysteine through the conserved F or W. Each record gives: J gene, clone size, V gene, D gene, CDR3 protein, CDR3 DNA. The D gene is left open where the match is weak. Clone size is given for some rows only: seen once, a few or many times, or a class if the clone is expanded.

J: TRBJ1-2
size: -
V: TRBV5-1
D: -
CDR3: CASSLVPDDNYGYTF
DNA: TGCGCCAGCAGCTTGGTGCCGGACGACAACTATGGCTACACCTTC

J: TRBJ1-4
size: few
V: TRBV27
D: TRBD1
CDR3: CASRLRQGVHEKLFF
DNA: TGTGCCAGCAGACTCAGACAGGGAGTGCATGAAAAACTGTTTTTT

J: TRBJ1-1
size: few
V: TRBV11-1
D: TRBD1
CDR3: CASSTNPTGMNTEAFF
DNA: TGTGCCAGCAGTACAAATCCGACAGGGATGAACACTGAAGCTTTCTTT

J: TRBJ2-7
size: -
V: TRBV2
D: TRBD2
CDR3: CASSEERLASHEQYF
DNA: TGTGCCAGCAGTGAAGAGCGACTAGCAAGTCACGAGCAGTACTTC

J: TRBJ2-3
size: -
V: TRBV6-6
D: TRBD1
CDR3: CASSGTGTTDTQYF
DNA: TGTGCCAGCAGTGGGACAGGGACCACAGATACGCAGTATTTT

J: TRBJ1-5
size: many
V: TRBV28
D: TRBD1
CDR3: CASSSGQGVPQHF
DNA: TGTGCCAGCAGTTCGGGACAGGGGGTGCCCCAGCATTTT

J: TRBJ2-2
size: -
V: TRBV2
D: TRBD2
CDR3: CATAPSSGRKSGELFF
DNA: TGTGCCACCGCTCCCTCTAGCGGGAGAAAATCCGGGGAGCTGTTTTTT

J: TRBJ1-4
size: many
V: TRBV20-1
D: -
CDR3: CSARRPDNEKLFF
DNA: TGCAGTGCTAGACGGCCGGATAATGAAAAACTGTTTTTT

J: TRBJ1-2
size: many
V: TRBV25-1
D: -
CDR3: CASSDVRQANYGYTF
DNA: TGTGCCAGCAGTGACGTTAGACAGGCGAACTATGGCTACACCTTC

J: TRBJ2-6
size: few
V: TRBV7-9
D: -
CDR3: CASSSNPGANVLTF
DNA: TGTGCCAGCAGCTCCAATCCCGGGGCCAACGTCCTGACTTTC

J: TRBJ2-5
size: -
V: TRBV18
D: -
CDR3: CASSLTDSRETQYF
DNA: TGTGCCAGCTCCCTGACGGATAGTAGAGAGACCCAGTACTTC

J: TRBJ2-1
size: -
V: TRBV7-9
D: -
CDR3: CASSWPTSISYNEQFF
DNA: TGTGCCAGCAGCTGGCCAACTAGCATTTCCTACAATGAGCAGTTCTTC

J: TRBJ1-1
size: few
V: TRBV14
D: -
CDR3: CASSQDLGAEAFF
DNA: TGTGCCAGCAGCCAAGATCTAGGGGCTGAAGCTTTCTTT

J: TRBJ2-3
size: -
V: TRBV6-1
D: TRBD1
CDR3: CASKPQGAADTQYF
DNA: TGTGCCAGCAAGCCCCAGGGGGCAGCAGATACGCAGTATTTT

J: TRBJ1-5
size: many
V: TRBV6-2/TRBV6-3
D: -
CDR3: CASSQLGRNQPQHF
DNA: TGTGCCAGCAGCCAATTGGGGCGAAATCAGCCCCAGCATTTT

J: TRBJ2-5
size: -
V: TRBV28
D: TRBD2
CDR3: CASSTGTSGYQETQYF
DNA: TGTGCCAGCAGTACGGGGACTAGCGGGTACCAAGAGACCCAGTACTTC

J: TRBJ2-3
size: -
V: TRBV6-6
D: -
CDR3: CASSYHGGTQYF
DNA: TGTGCCAGCAGTTACCACGGGGGTACGCAGTATTTT

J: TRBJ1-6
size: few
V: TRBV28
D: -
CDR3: CASSPPIGPSEGSPLHF
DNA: TGTGCCAGCAGCCCTCCGATAGGGCCCTCAGAGGGGTCACCCCTCCACTTT

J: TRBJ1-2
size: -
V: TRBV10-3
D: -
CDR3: CAISGDYGYTF
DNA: TGTGCCATCAGTGGCGACTATGGCTACACCTTC

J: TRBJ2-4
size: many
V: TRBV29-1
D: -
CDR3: CSVIPTRIEAKNIQYF
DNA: TGCAGCGTCATCCCAACTAGAATTGAGGCCAAAAACATTCAGTACTTC

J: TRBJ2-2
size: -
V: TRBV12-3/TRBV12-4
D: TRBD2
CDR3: CASSWGLIPTGELFF
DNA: TGTGCCAGCAGTTGGGGACTAATCCCCACCGGGGAGCTGTTTTTT

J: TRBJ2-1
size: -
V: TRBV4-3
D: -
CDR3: CASSQGTQRYNEQFF
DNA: TGCGCCAGCAGCCAGGGAACACAGAGGTACAATGAGCAGTTCTTC